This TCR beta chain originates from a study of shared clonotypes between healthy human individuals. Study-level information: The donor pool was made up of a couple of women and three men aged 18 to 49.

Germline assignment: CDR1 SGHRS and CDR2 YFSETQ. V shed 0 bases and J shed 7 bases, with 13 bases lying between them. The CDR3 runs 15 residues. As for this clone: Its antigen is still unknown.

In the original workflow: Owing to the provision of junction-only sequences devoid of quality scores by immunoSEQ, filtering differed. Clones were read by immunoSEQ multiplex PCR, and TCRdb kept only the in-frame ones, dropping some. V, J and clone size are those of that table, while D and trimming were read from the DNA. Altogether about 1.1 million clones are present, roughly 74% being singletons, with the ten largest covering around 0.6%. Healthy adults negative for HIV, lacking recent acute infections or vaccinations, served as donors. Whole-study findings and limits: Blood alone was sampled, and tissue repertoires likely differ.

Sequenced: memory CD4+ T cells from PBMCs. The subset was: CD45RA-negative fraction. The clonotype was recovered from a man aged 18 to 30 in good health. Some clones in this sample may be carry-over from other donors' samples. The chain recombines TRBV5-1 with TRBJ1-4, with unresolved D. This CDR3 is CASSLDLSGVEKLFF. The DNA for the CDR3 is TGCGCCAGCAGCTTGGATCTGTCCGGGGTTGAAAAACTGTTTTTT.